This TCR beta chain was captured in a study of metastatic and nonmetastatic thyroid tumors. Authors' analysis steps: A classifier of distant metastasis in papillary thyroid cancer was built from CDR3 differences (across clinicopathological groups). TCRdb re-processed the PCR reads through MiXCR. TCRdb, rather than the study authors, made the V and J calls. Of 35,000 to 50,000 clones listed, 17% are singletons. This clone was seen many times. Its antigen remains unidentified. Ahead of thyroid surgery, no patient had received treatment of any kind. The CDR3 loop spans 15 amino acids. CDR1 is MNHEY, CDR2 SVGEGT, per germline. The germline V and J ends were trimmed by 2 bases and 0 bases, with 11 bases remaining between them. Study observations and caveats: The reported finding was significantly higher TCR beta diversity in malignant thyroid tumors relative to benign nodules, in blood and tumor.

The specimen sequenced was tumor tissue. This chain links TRBV6-2 or TRBV6-3 with TRBJ2-7, with D unresolved. This clonotype was sampled from a female donor with papillary thyroid cancer or a benign thyroid nodule (not recorded which). Some clones in this sample may be carry-over from other donors' samples. Written as DNA, the CDR3 is TGTGCCAGCAGTTACGGGGTAGGCTTCTCCTACGAGCAGTACTTC. Translated: CASSYGVGFSYEQYF.